This T cell receptor (beta chain) was identified during a study of identical twins' blood T cells. Libraries were made from RNA as TCR cDNA, using a modified protocol. Using its own MiXCR run on the 5' RACE reads, TCRdb lists one record per CDR3 protein. Here the sample spans roughly 380,000 distinct CDR3 sequences, roughly 30% being singletons. Six healthy women, forming three identical twin pairs, donated samples. V dropped 2 bases and J dropped 5; count of bases not matched to a gene: 8. Germline lookup yields CDR1 MNHEY and CDR2 SVGAGI. This CDR3 contains 15 residues. Input material: PBMCs. The chain carries TRBV6-5 and TRBJ2-7; 8 positions agree with TRBD1. The receptor's source is a woman aged 18-49 years in good health. CDR3 sequence: CASSYASTGVNEQYF. As DNA, the CDR3 is TGTGCCAGCAGTTACGCATCGACAGGGGTCAACGAGCAGTACTTC.